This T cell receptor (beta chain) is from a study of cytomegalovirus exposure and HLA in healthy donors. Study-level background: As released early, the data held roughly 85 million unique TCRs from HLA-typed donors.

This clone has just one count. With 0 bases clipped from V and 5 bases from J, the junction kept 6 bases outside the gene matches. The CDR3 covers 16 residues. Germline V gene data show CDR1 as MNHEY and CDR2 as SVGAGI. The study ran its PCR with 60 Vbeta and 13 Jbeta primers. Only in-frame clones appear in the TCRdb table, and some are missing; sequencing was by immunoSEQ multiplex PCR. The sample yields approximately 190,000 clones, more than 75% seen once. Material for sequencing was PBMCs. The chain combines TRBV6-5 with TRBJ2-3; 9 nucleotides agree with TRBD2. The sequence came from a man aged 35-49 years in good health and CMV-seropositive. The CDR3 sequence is CASSYSGGRELDTQYF. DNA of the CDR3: TGTGCCAGCAGTTACTCCGGCGGGAGGGAGTTAGATACGCAGTATTTT.